These 14 T cell receptor beta chains were sequenced from one sample in a study of T cells in Graves' hyperthyroidism and ophthalmopathy. RNA transcripts gave rise to amplified TCR beta CDR3 regions. With the HTBI primer set, the TCR CDR3 went through a first round of RT-PCR. Using its own MiXCR run on the multiplex PCR reads, TCRdb lists one record per CDR3 protein. The table shows about 400,000 distinct CDR3 sequences, with 13% to 15% occurring only once. The sequenced material came from blood. The origin of the receptors is a woman aged 30 to 39 with Graves' ophthalmopathy.

In the case of this clonotype: This may come from a read error, since a much larger clone is one base off. V usage is TRBV4-1 and J usage is TRBJ2-2, with 8 bases fitting TRBD2. Germline CDR1 is MGHRA and CDR2 is YSYEKL. The CDR3 contains 18 residues. The CDR3 nucleotides read TGCGCCAGCAGCCAACCCTGGGGAGCGGGGGCGAACACCGGGGGGCTGTTTTTT. Its protein product is CASSQPWGAGANTGGLFF.

The chain recombines TRBV7-2 with TRBJ2-7; D is ambiguous. V was cut by 5 bases and J by 5 bases, with 16 bases left in between. Germline V gives CDR1 SGHTA, CDR2 FQGNSA. This CDR3 is built from 14 residues. The CDR3 DNA reads as TGTGCCAGCAGCCCTGGACCGTTAGACCACGAGCAGTACTTC. Protein: CASSPGPLDHEQYF. The full variable domain, in which reference TRBV7-2 and TRBJ2-7 provide the parts outside the CDR3, is GAGVSQSPSNKVTEKGKDVELRCDPISGHTALYWYRQSLGQGLEFLIYFQGNSAPDKSGLPSDRFSAERTGGSVSTLTIQRTQQEDSAVYLCASSPGPLDHEQYFGPGTRLTVT.

This clonotype showed up many times. This chain links TRBV20-1 with TRBJ2-1; tentatively, D is TRBD1 or TRBD2 (6 bases each). The germline V gene encodes CDR1 DFQATT and CDR2 SNEGSKA (reference sequence). This CDR3 has 14 amino acids. Deletions cut 6 bases from V and 8 bases from J, with 20 bases between. The CDR3 sequence: CSARNVGGPDEQFF. The CDR3, as DNA: TGCAGTGCCCGAAACGTGGGGGGCCCGGATGAGCAGTTCTTC.

This clonotype was recorded at least ten times. The chain employs TRBV27 and TRBJ1-5, with a possible D match to TRBD1 (5 bases). CDR3 length: 14 amino acids. Germline V gene lookup returns CDR1 MNHEY and CDR2 SMNVEV (reference sequence). V was shortened by 5 bases and J by 3 bases, with 11 bases between the two germline ends. The CDR3 sequence: CASSEAGFNQPQHF. DNA of the CDR3: TGTGCCAGCAGTGAAGCAGGGTTCAATCAGCCCCAGCATTTT.

J is TRBJ1-6 and V is TRBV5-1; 7 nucleotides agree with TRBD1. Germline V gives CDR1 SGHRS, CDR2 YFSETQ. The CDR3 is 15 residues long. Trimming at V came to 0 bases and at J to 8 bases, leaving 5 bases not matched to a gene. This CDR3 is CASSLAGTAYSPLHF. In DNA, the CDR3 is TGCGCCAGCAGCTTGGCCGGGACAGCCTATTCACCCCTCCACTTT. Using reference TRBV5-1 and TRBJ1-6 for the parts outside the CDR3, the full variable domain is KAGVTQTPRYLIKTRGQQVTLSCSPISGHRSVSWYQQTPGQGLQFLFEYFSETQRNKGNFPGRFSGRQFSNSRSEMNVSTLELGDSALYLCASSLAGTAYSPLHFGNGTRLTVT.

This clonotype was counted ten times or more. V gene TRBV14 combines with J gene TRBJ2-1, with 11 bases lining up with TRBD2. Germline CDR1 SGHDN, CDR2 FVKESK. The CDR3 has 16 residues. The J segment lost 3 bases and the V segment lost 8 bases, leaving 9 bases of the junction unmatched. CDR3 coding DNA: TGTGCCAGCGGAAAGATAGCGGGGGGGATCTACAATGAGCAGTTCTTC. This sequence encodes CASGKIAGGIYNEQFF.

At least ten counts were recorded for this clonotype. The chain is built from TRBV3-1 and TRBJ1-6; D is undetermined. The CDR3 runs to 16 residues. Germline values: CDR1 LGHDT, CDR2 YNNKEL (reference sequence). V was cut by 0 bases and J by 10 bases, with 16 bases left in between. CDR3 in DNA: TGTGCCAGCAGCCAAGAAGGATGGGGAGTTCACTCACCCCTCCACTTT. Protein product: CASSQEGWGVHSPLHF.

This clonotype was seen ten or more times. The chain links TRBV2 to TRBJ1-4; D gene unclear. Germline V gene lookup returns CDR1 SNHLY and CDR2 FYNNEI. The CDR3 runs to 13 residues. The ends were cut back, 0 bases at V and 7 bases at J, with 6 bases in the middle. The CDR3 region has the DNA TGTGCCAGCAGTGAAGCGCTGCGTGAAAAACTGTTTTTT. Its translation is CASSEALREKLFF.

V and J are TRBV20-1 and TRBJ1-2, with D uncertain. V was clipped by 6 bases and J by 0 bases, with 23 bases between them. The CDR3 is 17 residues long. Germline-derived CDR1 and CDR2 are DFQATT and SNEGSKA (reference sequence). In DNA form, the CDR3 reads TGCAGTGCGACCCTCCAGAGGCACTCCCCGTCTAACTATGGCTACACCTTC. It is translated as CSATLQRHSPSNYGYTF.

In this sample, this clonotype turned up many times. This rearrangement joins TRBV27 to TRBJ1-1; 7 bases are shared with TRBD1. This CDR3 contains 19 residues. J gave up 6 bases and V 6 bases, and 25 bases lay outside the gene matches. Germline V gene data show CDR1 as MNHEY and CDR2 as SMNVEV (reference sequence). The CDR3 here is CASSPSQTGRRGRGSEAFF. The CDR3 DNA follows: TGTGCCAGCAGCCCCTCACAGACAGGGCGAAGGGGGCGGGGATCTGAAGCTTTCTTT.

This clonotype has a count of ten or more. The chain carries TRBV20-1 and TRBJ1-1; D is undetermined. The CDR3 contains 13 residues. Germline lookup yields CDR1 DFQATT and CDR2 SNEGSKA (reference sequence). Trimming left V 2 bases short and J 5 bases short, with 12 bases between. This CDR3 reads CSARPTPVTEAFF. In nucleotides, the CDR3 is TGCAGTGCTAGACCGACCCCGGTGACTGAAGCTTTCTTT.

This clonotype showed up just a few times. The rearrangement links TRBV7-9 to TRBJ1-3; the D gene is possibly TRBD1 (5 bases). The germline gives CDR1 SEHNR, CDR2 FQNEAQ (reference sequence). The germline V and J ends were trimmed by 3 bases and 12 bases, with 9 bases remaining between them. The CDR3 extends over 11 amino acids. CDR3 bases: TGTGCCAGCAGCTTGGGGCCAAACATATATTTT. The encoded protein is CASSLGPNIYF.

The gene calls are TRBV30 and TRBJ2-1; TRBD2 aligns across 7 bases. This CDR3 has 13 residues. Germline CDR1 and CDR2: GTSNPN and SVGIG (reference sequence). V shed 0 bases, J shed 7 bases, and the junction held 3 bases outside the gene matches. CDR3 coding DNA: TGTGCCTGGAGTGTACTAGCGAGGAATGAGCAGTTCTTC. As protein: CAWSVLARNEQFF.

The J gene is TRBJ2-1, the V gene TRBV19, with 9 positions matching TRBD2. This CDR3 has 15 residues. Germline CDR1 is LNHDA and CDR2 is SQIVND (reference sequence). Trimming cost V 6 bases and J 6 bases; bases outside gene matches: 9. The CDR3 reads CASRGAGGLSNEQFF. In DNA, the CDR3 is TGTGCCAGTAGGGGAGCGGGGGGACTGTCCAATGAGCAGTTCTTC.